The sample holds a few counts of the clone carrying this T cell receptor (beta chain). The antigen is not known. Included in the TCR beta cDNA libraries were unique molecular identifiers. One entry per CDR3 protein results from TCRdb running MiXCR on the PCR reads. The sample includes 800,000 to 950,000 distinct CDR3 sequences, 53% seen only once; the top ten take 4% to 5.5%. Germline-derived CDR1 and CDR2 are SGHTA and FQGNSA. Trimming stripped 5 bases from V and 6 bases from J, with 14 bases between. The CDR3 length is 13 residues. The sample comes from a study of post-analysis software for immune sequencing data. The study, taken as a whole, reports: There were roughly 5 TRBV segments more frequent in patients than controls, and TRBV5-6, TRBV5-1 and TRBV20-1 were among them. Multiple sclerosis patients showed significantly lower normalized Chao1 diversity than controls did. Analysis by F measure revealed that same-batch samples clustered strongly together.

The V call is TRBV7-2, the J call TRBJ2-7; D remains unclear. The source of this sequence is a girl between 5 and 17 years old with multiple sclerosis. Sequenced input: blood. CDR3 bases: TGTGCCAGCAGCGCGTCCGGGTACGGCGAGCAGTACTTC. Translation: CASSASGYGEQYF.